The 3 T cell receptor beta chains in this list originate from one sample, sequenced in a study of CD8+CD57+ T cells in acquired aplastic anemia. It was patients with CD8+CD57+ cell expansion by flow cytometry who were chosen for sequencing. Investigators profiled TCR beta VDJ and CDR3 from genomic DNA template. TCRdb recomputed calls from the reads with MiXCR, one row per CDR3 protein. The table records about 120,000 distinct CDR3 sequences, 50% to 60% of them present only once. Sequenced material: sorted CD4+, CD8+, or CD8+CD57+ T cells (not recorded which) from PBMCs. These receptors were obtained from a human donor with aplastic anemia.

This sequence joins TRBV2 and TRBJ2-7; possible D gene TRBD1, 5 bases. Germline CDR1 and CDR2: SNHLY and FYNNEI. V dropped 6 bases and J dropped 6 bases, with 6 bases sitting between them. The CDR3 consists of 10 residues. CDR3 protein: CASRGVEQYF. CDR3 sequence (DNA): TGTGCCAGCAGAGGGGTCGAGCAGTACTTC.

This clonotype was seen ten or more times. The J gene is TRBJ1-4, the V gene TRBV2, with 7 bases fitting TRBD1. Germline V gene sequence: CDR1 SNHLY, CDR2 FYNNEI. V gave up 7 bases and J gave up 6 bases; unmatched junction bases: 11. This CDR3 comprises 15 residues. The CDR3, as DNA: TGTGCCAGCACATTTGAGACAGGGTTAGATGAAAAACTGTTTTTT. Its translation: CASTFETGLDEKLFF.

In regard to this clonotype: At one of its ends the junction is not consistent with the germline gene, which may arise from a read error. V and J are TRBV25-1 and TRBJ1-1, with D possibly matching TRBD1 (5 bases). The CDR3 consists of 18 residues. Per germline, CDR1 MGHDK and CDR2 SYGVNS. The CDR3 nucleotides read TGTGCCAGCAGTGATGAAGGGACGGGCCTCCCCATGAACACTGAGGCTTTCTTT. This encodes CASSDEGTGLPMNTEAFF.